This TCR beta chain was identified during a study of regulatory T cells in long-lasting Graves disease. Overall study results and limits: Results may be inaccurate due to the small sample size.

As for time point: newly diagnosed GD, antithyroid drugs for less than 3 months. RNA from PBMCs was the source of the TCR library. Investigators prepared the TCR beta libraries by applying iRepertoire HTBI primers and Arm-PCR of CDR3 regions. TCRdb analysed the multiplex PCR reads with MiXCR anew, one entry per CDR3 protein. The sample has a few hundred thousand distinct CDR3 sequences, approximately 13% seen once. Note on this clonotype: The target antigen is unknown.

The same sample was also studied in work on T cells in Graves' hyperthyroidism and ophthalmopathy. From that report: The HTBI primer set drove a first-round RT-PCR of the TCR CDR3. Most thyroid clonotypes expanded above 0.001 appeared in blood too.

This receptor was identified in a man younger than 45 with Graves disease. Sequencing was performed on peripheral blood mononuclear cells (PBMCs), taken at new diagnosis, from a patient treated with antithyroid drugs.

The CDR3 DNA follows: TGTGCCAGCAGTGGGGATATGGGGGAGAGTGAGCAGTTCTTC. Translating gives CASSGDMGESEQFF. The chain has TRBV2 and TRBJ2-1, with D perhaps being TRBD1 or TRBD2 (5 bases each). This CDR3 comprises 14 residues. CDR1 and CDR2 from the germline V gene are SNHLY and FYNNEI. Trimming pared 4 bases from V and 9 bases from J, leaving 16 bases between.